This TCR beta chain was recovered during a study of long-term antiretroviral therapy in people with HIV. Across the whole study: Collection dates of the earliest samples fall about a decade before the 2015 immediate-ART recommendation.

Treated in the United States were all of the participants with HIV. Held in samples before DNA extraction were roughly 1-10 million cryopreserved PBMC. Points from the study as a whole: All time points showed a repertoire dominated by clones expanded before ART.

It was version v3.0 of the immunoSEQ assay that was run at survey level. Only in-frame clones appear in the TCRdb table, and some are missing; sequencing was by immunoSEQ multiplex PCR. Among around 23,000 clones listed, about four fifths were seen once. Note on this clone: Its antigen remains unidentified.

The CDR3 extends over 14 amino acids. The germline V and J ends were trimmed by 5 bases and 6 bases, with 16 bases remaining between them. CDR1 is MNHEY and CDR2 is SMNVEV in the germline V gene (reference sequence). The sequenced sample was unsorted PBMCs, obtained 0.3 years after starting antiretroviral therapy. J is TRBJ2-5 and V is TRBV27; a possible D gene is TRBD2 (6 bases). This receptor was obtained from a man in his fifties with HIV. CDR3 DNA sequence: TGTGCCAGCAGTCCTCAGCGGGTCGGAAAGACCCAGTACTTC. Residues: CASSPQRVGKTQYF.